This TCR beta chain derives from a study of blood T cell repertoires in COVID-19. About the research overall: The cDNA or gDNA used as material had been derived from T cells, B-cell-depleted T cells, or PBMCs.

In the source study's methods: The authors estimated nucleated cell counts from reference gene primer amplification. Produced via immunoSEQ multiplex PCR; TCRdb's table is partial and in-frame only. V and J calls and clone size come straight from that table; D and trimming were deduced from the DNA. Of about 84,000 clones in the sample, 83% were seen once. Germline CDR1 and CDR2: ENHRY and SYGVKD. Trimming removed 0 bases from V and 10 bases from J; junction bases left unmatched: 3. CDR3 length: 14 amino acids. The gene calls are TRBV10-3 and TRBJ1-6; 7 nucleotides agree with TRBD1. The sequencing sample was made of peripheral blood. This receptor was identified in a woman of 80 years or more with acute or convalescent COVID-19. The CDR3 nucleotides are TGTGCCATCAGTGAGTCTCAGGGGGTATCACCCCTCCACTTT. It translates to CAISESQGVSPLHF.